This T cell receptor (beta chain) emerged from a study of naive and memory T cell subsets. The CDR3 totals 18 residues. Germline CDR1 SEHNR, CDR2 FQNEAQ (reference sequence). The trim removed 3 bases at V and 3 bases at J, leaving 12 bases unmatched. Four subsets defined by CD45RA and CD27 were sorted after CD3, CD4, CD8 and live/dead staining. Both TRBC1 and TRBC2 were covered by a beta constant-region primer of two equimolar oligonucleotides. Ligated cDNA was amplified by four rounds of PCR with nested alpha and beta constant-region primers and SP2. TCRdb re-derived calls from the UMI-ligation and nested PCR reads in MiXCR, one entry per CDR3 protein. The sample comprises around 140,000 distinct CDR3 sequences, roughly a fifth of which are singletons, and around 0.63% rests with the top ten. Study-wide results and limits: Especially in CD8 cells, naive repertoires contained a few larger clonotypes, possibly CD45RA-re-expressing memory cells. No ground truth validated the naive and memory repertoire findings.

This clonotype has more than one count but fewer than ten. The antigen is undetermined. The rearrangement uses TRBV7-9 and TRBJ1-5, with 9 bases aligning to TRBD1. The clonotype was recovered from a human donor in good health. Sequencing input: naive CD8+ T cells from blood. The CDR3 spells CASSFRDRGFRVNQPQHF. DNA for the CDR3: TGTGCCAGCAGCTTCCGCGACAGGGGGTTTCGGGTCAATCAGCCCCAGCATTTT. The whole variable domain, filled in from reference TRBV7-9 and TRBJ1-5, reads DTGVSQNPRHKITKRGQNVTFRCDPISEHNRLYWYRQTLGQGPEFLTYFQNEAQLEKSRLLSDRFSAERPKGSFSTLEIQRTEQGDSAMYLCASSFRDRGFRVNQPQHFGDGTRLSIL.